Presented here are 28 T cell receptor beta chains from one specimen sequenced in a study of T cells in Graves' hyperthyroidism and ophthalmopathy. TCR beta CDR3 regions were amplified from RNA transcripts. First-round RT-PCR targeting the TCR CDR3 was performed with the HTBI primer set. One entry per CDR3 protein results from TCRdb running MiXCR on the multiplex PCR reads. The sample yields about 640,000 distinct CDR3 sequences, roughly 20% seen once. Sequencing was done on a sample of blood. These receptors all stem from a man between 25 and 39 years old with Graves' ophthalmopathy.

Comments on this clonotype: This may stem from a read error, because a much larger clone lies one nucleotide away. The chain recombines TRBV24-1 with TRBJ2-7, with TRBD2 matching over 14 bases. CDR1 is KGHDR and CDR2 is SFDVKD in the germline V gene. The CDR3 has 16 residues. The J segment lost 4 bases and the V segment lost 6 bases, leaving 7 bases of the junction unmatched. CDR3 nucleotides: TGTGCCACCAGTTTCCCCGGGACTAGCGGGAGTTACGAGCAGTACTTC. It is translated as CATSFPGTSGSYEQYF.

The chain uses TRBV5-1 and TRBJ2-5, with no clear D. V dropped 0 bases and J dropped 2 bases, with 11 bases sitting between them. CDR1 is SGHRS, CDR2 YFSETQ, per germline. The CDR3 has 15 amino acids. The CDR3 DNA sequence: TGCGCCAGCAGCTTGGGCGTACTCAAACAAGAGACCCAGTACTTC. Amino acids: CASSLGVLKQETQYF.

V and J are TRBV7-9 and TRBJ1-5; D perhaps matches TRBD1 (5 bases). V shed 5 bases and J shed 3 bases, with 11 bases lying between them. Looked up from germline, CDR1 is SEHNR and CDR2 is FQNEAQ (reference sequence). The CDR3 runs 14 residues. The DNA of the CDR3 is TGTGCCAGCAGCGAGTCGGGGACCAATCAGCCCCAGCATTTT. As protein: CASSESGTNQPQHF.

This clonotype was seen only a few times. J is TRBJ1-5 and V is TRBV19; 9 bases are a match to TRBD1. Germline CDR1 reads LNHDA; CDR2 reads SQIVND (reference sequence). With V trimmed by 6 bases and J by 8 bases, 11 bases remained unmatched. The CDR3 is 15 amino acids. In DNA form, the CDR3 reads TGTGCCAGTAGAAGAGACGGGACAGGGCTTAAGCCCCAGCATTTT. It yields the protein CASRRDGTGLKPQHF.

The gene calls are TRBV6-2 or TRBV6-3 and TRBJ1-5; TRBD1 matches at 7 bases. Trimming removed 6 bases from V and 4 bases from J; junction bases left unmatched: 9. The CDR3 runs 15 residues. Per germline, CDR1 MNHEY and CDR2 SVGEGT. The CDR3 DNA is TGTGCCAGCAGGCCGAGGACAGGAGAAAATCAGCCCCAGCATTTT. It is translated as CASRPRTGENQPQHF.

The rearrangement joins TRBV6-2 or TRBV6-3 to TRBJ2-5, with 7 bases lining up with TRBD2. The germline V gene has CDR1 MNHEY and CDR2 SVGEGT. V lost 5 bases to trimming and J lost 4 bases; unmatched junction nucleotides: 7. CDR3 length: 14 residues. DNA of the CDR3: TGTGCCAGCAGTCCTTCGCGGGGGAGAGAGACCCAGTACTTC. It encodes CASSPSRGRETQYF.

J is TRBJ2-2 and V is TRBV19; D gene uncertain. The CDR3 runs 13 residues. Trimming shortened V by 1 base and J by 6 bases, and 6 bases separated the two germline ends. Germline CDR1 is LNHDA and CDR2 is SQIVND (reference sequence). Written as DNA, the CDR3 is TGTGCCAGTAGTATAGCGATTTCCGGGGAGCTGTTTTTT. It is translated as CASSIAISGELFF.

This clonotype turned up a few times. The rearrangement joins TRBV14 to TRBJ2-7, with D tentatively TRBD2 (6 bases). Germline CDR1 is SGHDN and CDR2 is FVKESK. Trimming shortened V by 3 bases and J by 3 bases, and 15 bases separated the two germline ends. There are 15 residues in the CDR3. In nucleotides, the CDR3 is TGTGCCAGCAGCCAGAGACCCGGAGGGCGCTACGAGCAGTACTTC. This gives the protein CASSQRPGGRYEQYF.

This chain's CDR3 is CSARVKGMNTEAFF. Here the CDR3 DNA reads TGCAGTGCTAGAGTTAAAGGGATGAACACTGAAGCTTTCTTT. J is TRBJ1-1 and V is TRBV20-1; unclear D gene. This CDR3 spans 14 amino acids. Trimming shortened V by 1 base and J by 0 bases, and 9 bases separated the two germline ends. Per the germline V gene, CDR1 is DFQATT and CDR2 is SNEGSKA (reference sequence).

A note on this clonotype: The junction shows a germline mismatch at one end, possibly a read error. V is TRBV5-5 and J is TRBJ2-3; perhaps TRBD2 as D (5 bases). This CDR3 is 17 amino acids long. Per the germline V gene, CDR1 is SGHKS and CDR2 is YYEKEE (reference sequence). CDR3 sequence reads: CASSQDLAGVSTDTQYF. CDR3 sequence (DNA): TGCGCCAGCAGCCAAGATCTGGCGGGCGTTAGCACAGATACGCAGTATTTT.

J is TRBJ2-7 and V is TRBV20-1; 8 bases map to TRBD2. The CDR3 spans 16 residues. CDR1 is DFQATT and CDR2 is SNEGSKA in the germline V gene (reference sequence). The V segment lost 2 bases and the J segment 2 bases; nucleotides outside the gene matches: 11. The CDR3: CSARPQGGTSPYEQYF. The DNA of the CDR3 is TGCAGTGCTAGACCCCAGGGAGGGACTAGTCCCTACGAGCAGTACTTC.

This clonotype was seen at least ten times. This sequence joins TRBV20-1 and TRBJ2-7; 9 positions match TRBD2. V shed 1 base and J 5 bases; nucleotides not matched to a gene: 6. Germline V gene data show CDR1 as DFQATT and CDR2 as SNEGSKA (reference sequence). The CDR3 is 14 residues long. CDR3 in amino acids: CSARVSGSLNEQYF. The CDR3 DNA reads as TGCAGTGCTAGAGTTAGCGGGAGCCTCAACGAGCAGTACTTC.

The chain combines TRBV4-2 with TRBJ1-6; 10 nucleotides line up with TRBD1. V shed 0 bases, J shed 8 bases, and the junction held 13 bases outside the gene matches. Germline V gene lookup returns CDR1 LGHNA and CDR2 YNFKEQ. This CDR3 comprises 19 residues. The CDR3 loop is CASSQEGNTGQGSHSPLHF. DNA for the CDR3: TGTGCCAGCAGCCAAGAAGGCAATACGGGACAGGGGTCGCATTCACCCCTCCACTTT.

This rearrangement joins TRBV10-3 to TRBJ1-5; no definite D call. The germline gives CDR1 ENHRY, CDR2 SYGVKD. V was trimmed by 6 bases and J by 7 bases, leaving 16 bases between them. The CDR3 loop spans 14 amino acids. In DNA form, the CDR3 reads TGTGCCATCAGCGAGGCGGGATCAAGCCAGCCCCAGCATTTT. This gives the protein CAISEAGSSQPQHF.

This clonotype was picked up a small number of times. The chain is built from TRBV29-1 and TRBJ1-4, with 11 bases that match TRBD1. CDR3 length equals 15 residues. Germline CDR1 reads SQVTM; CDR2 reads ANQGSEA. J lost 0 bases, V lost 5 bases, and 2 bases had no gene match. The CDR3 is CSVRTGGATNEKLFF. The CDR3, as DNA: TGCAGCGTTAGGACAGGGGGCGCAACTAATGAAAAACTGTTTTTT.

The rearrangement joins TRBV7-9 to TRBJ2-2; D gene uncertain. CDR3 length: 13 amino acids. The germline V gene encodes CDR1 SEHNR and CDR2 FQNEAQ (reference sequence). V lost 1 base, J lost 7 bases, and 7 bases lay in between. CDR3 sequence: CASSLVGFGELFF. As DNA, the CDR3 is TGTGCCAGCAGCTTAGTAGGGTTCGGGGAGCTGTTTTTT.

This clonotype came up many times. The V call is TRBV12-3 or TRBV12-4, the J call TRBJ2-7; 10 bases map to TRBD1. V gave up 6 bases and J gave up 5 bases; unmatched junction bases: 10. This CDR3 is 15 amino acids long. This CDR3 is CASSMGQGRPNEQYF. The CDR3 DNA follows: TGTGCCAGCAGCATGGGACAGGGGCGCCCCAACGAGCAGTACTTC.

In its sample, this clonotype was seen a few times. The chain carries TRBV6-1 and TRBJ2-7; tentative D call: TRBD2 (6 bases). This CDR3 is built from 16 residues. Trimming left V 0 bases short and J 2 bases short, with 14 bases between. CDR1 MNHNS and CDR2 SASEGT come from the germline V gene. The CDR3 region is CASSEARSSAAYEQYF. DNA of the CDR3: TGTGCCAGCAGTGAAGCGCGGTCTAGCGCAGCCTACGAGCAGTACTTC.

V is TRBV20-1 and J is TRBJ2-4; possible D gene TRBD2, 6 bases. Germline V CDR1 and CDR2: DFQATT, SNEGSKA (reference sequence). V lost 5 bases and J lost 0, with 11 bases in between. The CDR3 contains 14 residues. The CDR3 DNA reads TGCAGTGCTGTAGCGGAGGGAGCCAAAAACATTCAGTACTTC. This codes for CSAVAEGAKNIQYF.

The sample holds many counts of this clonotype. The chain has TRBV30 and TRBJ1-3; no firm D call. CDR1 and CDR2 (germline): GTSNPN, SVGIG (reference sequence). The CDR3 is 15 residues long. With 3 bases removed from V and 0 bases from J, the gap between germline ends came to 12 bases. CDR3 amino acids: CAWSPRPSSGNTIYF. The CDR3 DNA is TGTGCCTGGAGCCCACGACCGAGCTCTGGAAACACCATATATTTT.

This clonotype appeared many times. The junction shows a germline mismatch at one end, possibly a read error. J is TRBJ2-1 and V is TRBV4-1; D is ambiguous. Germline-derived CDR1 and CDR2 are MGHRA and YSYEKL. The CDR3 covers 12 residues. The CDR3 here is CASSQDLNEQFF. Here the CDR3 DNA reads TGTGCCAGCAGCCAAGACTTGAATGAGCAGTTCTTC.

This sequence joins TRBV20-1 and TRBJ2-3; 10 bases match TRBD2. The CDR3 consists of 15 residues. The V segment lost 6 bases and the J segment 3 bases; nucleotides outside the gene matches: 9. Germline values: CDR1 DFQATT, CDR2 SNEGSKA (reference sequence). This CDR3 reads CSATLTSGKTDTQYF. CDR3 nucleotide sequence: TGCAGTGCGACCCTAACTAGCGGGAAAACAGATACGCAGTATTTT.

This chain uses TRBV5-1 with TRBJ2-7; 7 bases agree with TRBD1. Germline CDR1 SGHRS, CDR2 YFSETQ. The CDR3 consists of 16 residues. With 1 base clipped from V and 2 bases from J, the junction kept 9 bases outside the gene matches. CDR3 loop: CASSLSAAGGPYEQYF. The CDR3 bases are TGCGCCAGCAGCTTGAGTGCGGCAGGGGGTCCCTACGAGCAGTACTTC.

This clonotype appeared a few times. The chain is built from TRBV20-1 and TRBJ2-3; 11 bases agree with TRBD2. With V trimmed by 6 bases and J by 3 bases, 5 bases remained unmatched. The germline V gene has CDR1 DFQATT and CDR2 SNEGSKA (reference sequence). The CDR3 has 14 amino acids. CDR3 nucleotides: TGCAGTGCCACTAGCGGGAGCTCGACAGATACGCAGTATTTT. Its protein product is CSATSGSSTDTQYF.

Note on this clonotype: A read error is possible here, since a much larger clone lies one base away. The missing conserved phenylalanine or tryptophan at the end of this CDR3 makes a read error likely. The V gene is TRBV20-1, the J gene TRBJ1-1, with D hard to call. V lost 0 bases, J lost 4 bases, and 12 bases lay in between. The germline CDR1 and CDR2 sequences are DFQATT and SNEGSKA (reference sequence). This CDR3 has 14 residues. The CDR3: CSARDHGEGTEAFS. The CDR3 DNA is TGCAGTGCTAGAGATCACGGTGAGGGCACTGAAGCTTTCTCT.

This clonotype was observed a few times. The V call is TRBV20-1, the J call TRBJ2-7; a possible D gene is TRBD1 (6 bases). Germline loops: CDR1 DFQATT, CDR2 SNEGSKA (reference sequence). V was clipped by 3 bases and J by 5 bases, with 8 bases between them. The CDR3 is 11 amino acids. The CDR3 is CSASRTDEQYF. The CDR3 nucleotides are TGCAGTGCTAGTAGGACAGACGAGCAGTACTTC.

This clonotype was detected once. The rearrangement uses TRBV5-6 and TRBJ1-1, with unresolved D. Germline loops: CDR1 SGHDT, CDR2 YYEEEE. CDR3 length: 15 amino acids. Trimming removed 1 base at V and 2 bases at J, with 12 bases between. The CDR3, as DNA: TGTGCCAGCAGCTTGTGGGTGTACCTAAACACTGAAGCTTTCTTT. It yields the protein CASSLWVYLNTEAFF.

This clonotype was seen only a few times. V usage is TRBV10-3 and J usage is TRBJ2-7; a weak D match, TRBD1 (5 bases). Trimming removed 10 bases from V and 0 bases from J, with 19 bases in between. Germline CDR1 is ENHRY and CDR2 is SYGVKD. CDR3 length equals 15 residues. The CDR3 nucleotides are TGTGCCACCTACCCCGGGCAGGGCGACTCCTACGAGCAGTACTTC. Translation: CATYPGQGDSYEQYF.